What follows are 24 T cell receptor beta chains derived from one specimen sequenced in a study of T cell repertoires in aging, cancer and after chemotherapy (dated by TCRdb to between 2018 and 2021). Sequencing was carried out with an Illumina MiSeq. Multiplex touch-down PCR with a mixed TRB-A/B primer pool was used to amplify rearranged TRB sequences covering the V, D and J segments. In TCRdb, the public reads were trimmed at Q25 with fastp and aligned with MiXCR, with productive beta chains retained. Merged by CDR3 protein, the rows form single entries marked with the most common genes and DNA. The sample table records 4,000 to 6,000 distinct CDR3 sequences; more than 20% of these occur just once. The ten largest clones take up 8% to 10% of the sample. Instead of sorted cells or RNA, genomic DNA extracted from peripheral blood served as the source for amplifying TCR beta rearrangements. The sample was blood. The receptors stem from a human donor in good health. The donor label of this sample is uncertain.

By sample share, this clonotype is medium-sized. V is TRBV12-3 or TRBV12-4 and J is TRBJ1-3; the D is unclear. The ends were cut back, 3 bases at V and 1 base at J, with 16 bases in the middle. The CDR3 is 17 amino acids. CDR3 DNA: TGTGCCAGCAGTTTCACCCCCGGGCGGGCATCTGGAAACACCATATATTTT. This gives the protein CASSFTPGRASGNTIYF.

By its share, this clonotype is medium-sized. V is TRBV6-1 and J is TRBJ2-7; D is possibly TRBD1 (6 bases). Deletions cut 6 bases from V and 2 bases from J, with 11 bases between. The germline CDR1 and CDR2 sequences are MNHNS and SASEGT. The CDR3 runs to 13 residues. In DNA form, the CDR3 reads TGTGCCAGCAGGAGGACAGCGACCTACGAGCAGTACTTC. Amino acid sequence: CASRRTATYEQYF.

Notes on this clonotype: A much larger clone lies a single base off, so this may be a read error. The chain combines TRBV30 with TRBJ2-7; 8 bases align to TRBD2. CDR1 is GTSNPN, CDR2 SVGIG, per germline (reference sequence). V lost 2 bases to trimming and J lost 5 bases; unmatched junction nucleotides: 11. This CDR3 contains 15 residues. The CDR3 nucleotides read TGTGCCTGGAGTTCGCCGGGACTAGAGAGTAACGAGCAGTACTTC. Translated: CAWSSPGLESNEQYF.

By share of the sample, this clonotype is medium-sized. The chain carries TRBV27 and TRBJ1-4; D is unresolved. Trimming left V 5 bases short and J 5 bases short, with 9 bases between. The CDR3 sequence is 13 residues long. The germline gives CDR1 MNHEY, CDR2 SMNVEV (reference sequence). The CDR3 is CASSRKQNEKLFF. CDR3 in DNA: TGTGCCAGCAGTAGGAAGCAAAATGAAAAACTGTTTTTT.

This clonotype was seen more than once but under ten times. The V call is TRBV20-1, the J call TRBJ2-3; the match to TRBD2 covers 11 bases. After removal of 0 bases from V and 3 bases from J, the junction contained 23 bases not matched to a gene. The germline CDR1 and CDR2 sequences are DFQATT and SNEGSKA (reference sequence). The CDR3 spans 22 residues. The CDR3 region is CSARDLGKKPTSGGFSTDTQYF. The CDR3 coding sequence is TGCAGTGCTAGAGATCTTGGCAAGAAACCTACTAGCGGGGGTTTTTCTACAGATACGCAGTATTTT.

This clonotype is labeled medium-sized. CDR3 protein: CASSPLTGKYSYNEQFF. The CDR3 DNA follows: TGTGCCAGCTCACCACTGACTGGGAAATACTCCTACAATGAGCAGTTCTTC. This chain links TRBV18 with TRBJ2-1; D unresolved. Trimming shortened V by 1 base and J by 0 bases, and 13 bases separated the two germline ends. The CDR3 extends over 17 amino acids. Germline loops: CDR1 KGHSH, CDR2 LQKENI.

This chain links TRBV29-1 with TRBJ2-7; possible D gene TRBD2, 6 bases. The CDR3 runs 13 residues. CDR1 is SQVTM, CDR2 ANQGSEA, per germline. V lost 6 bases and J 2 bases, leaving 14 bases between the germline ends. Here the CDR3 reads CSVRDFNPYEQYF. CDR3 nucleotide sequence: TGCAGCGTCAGGGACTTCAACCCCTACGAGCAGTACTTC.

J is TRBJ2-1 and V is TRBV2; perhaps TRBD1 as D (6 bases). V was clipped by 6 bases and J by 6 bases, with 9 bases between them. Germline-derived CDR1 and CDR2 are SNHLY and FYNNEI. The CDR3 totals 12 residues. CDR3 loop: CASSEGVNEQFF. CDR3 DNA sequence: TGTGCCAGCAGCGAGGGGGTCAATGAGCAGTTCTTC.

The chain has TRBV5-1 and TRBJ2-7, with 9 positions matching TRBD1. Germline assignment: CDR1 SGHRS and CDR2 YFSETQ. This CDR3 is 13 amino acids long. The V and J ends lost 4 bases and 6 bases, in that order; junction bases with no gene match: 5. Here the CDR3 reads CASSTGQGLEQYF. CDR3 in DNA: TGCGCCAGCAGCACGGGACAGGGTCTCGAGCAGTACTTC.

The CDR3 nucleotides are TGTGCCACCAGTGATTACAGCTCTGGAAACACCATATATTTT. This codes for CATSDYSSGNTIYF. V gene TRBV24-1 combines with J gene TRBJ1-3; D remains ambiguous. CDR3 size: 14 residues. Germline V gene sequence: CDR1 KGHDR, CDR2 SFDVKD. V lost 2 bases to trimming and J lost 0 bases, with 4 bases between them.

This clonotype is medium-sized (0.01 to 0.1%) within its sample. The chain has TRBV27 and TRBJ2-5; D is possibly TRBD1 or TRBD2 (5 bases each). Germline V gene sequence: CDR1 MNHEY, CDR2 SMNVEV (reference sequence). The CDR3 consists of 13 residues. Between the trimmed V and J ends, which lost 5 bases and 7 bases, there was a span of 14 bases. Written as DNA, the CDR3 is TGTGCCAGCAGTCAGGGACCTCTGGGGACCCAGTACTTC. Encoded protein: CASSQGPLGTQYF.

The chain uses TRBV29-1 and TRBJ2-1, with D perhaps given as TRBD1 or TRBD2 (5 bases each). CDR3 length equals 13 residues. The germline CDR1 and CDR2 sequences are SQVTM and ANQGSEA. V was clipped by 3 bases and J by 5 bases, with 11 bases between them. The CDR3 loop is CSVEGGGHNEQFF. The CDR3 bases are TGCAGCGTTGAGGGTGGGGGACACAATGAGCAGTTCTTC.

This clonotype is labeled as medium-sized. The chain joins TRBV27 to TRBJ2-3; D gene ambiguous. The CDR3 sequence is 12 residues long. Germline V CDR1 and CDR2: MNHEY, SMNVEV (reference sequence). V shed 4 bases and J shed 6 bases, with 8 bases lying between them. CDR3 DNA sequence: TGTGCCAGCAGTTCGGCGGAGGATACGCAGTATTTT. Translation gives CASSSAEDTQYF.

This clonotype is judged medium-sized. CDR3 nucleotide sequence: TGTGCCGTTCCAACTAATGAAAAACTGTTTTTT. It is translated as CAVPTNEKLFF. V and J are TRBV12-3 or TRBV12-4 and TRBJ1-4; D is undetermined. The CDR3 has 11 amino acids. Trimming removed 11 bases at V and 0 bases at J, with 4 bases between.

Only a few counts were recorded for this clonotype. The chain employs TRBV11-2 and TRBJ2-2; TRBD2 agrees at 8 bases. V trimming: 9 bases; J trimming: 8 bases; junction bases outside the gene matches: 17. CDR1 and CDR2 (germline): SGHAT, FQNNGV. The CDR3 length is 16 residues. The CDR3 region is CASSSHSGEQAGELFF. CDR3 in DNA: TGTGCCAGTTCCTCTCATAGCGGGGAGCAAGCGGGGGAGCTGTTTTTT. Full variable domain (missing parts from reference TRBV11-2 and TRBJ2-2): EAGVAQSPRYKIIEKRQSVAFWCNPISGHATLYWYQQILGQGPKLLIQFQNNGVVDDSQLPKDRFSAERLKGVDSTLKIQPAKLEDSAVYLCASSSHSGEQAGELFFGEGSRLTVL.

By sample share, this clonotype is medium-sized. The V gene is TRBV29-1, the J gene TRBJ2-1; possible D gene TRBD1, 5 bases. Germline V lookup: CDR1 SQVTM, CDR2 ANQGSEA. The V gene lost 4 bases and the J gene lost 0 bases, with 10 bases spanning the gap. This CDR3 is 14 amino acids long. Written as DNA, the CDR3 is TGCAGCGTTGTTAGGGGTGGCTCCTACAATGAGCAGTTCTTC. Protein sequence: CSVVRGGSYNEQFF.

The CDR3 coding sequence is TGCGCCAGCAGCCACGGGGGGCGGGAGGGCGTCGATGAGCAGTTCTTC. Encoded protein: CASSHGGREGVDEQFF. The rearrangement joins TRBV5-1 to TRBJ2-1; 9 bases map to TRBD2. Unmatched junction bases numbered 13, after V lost 4 bases and J lost 8 bases. Germline V CDR1 and CDR2: SGHRS, YFSETQ. The CDR3 is 16 amino acids.

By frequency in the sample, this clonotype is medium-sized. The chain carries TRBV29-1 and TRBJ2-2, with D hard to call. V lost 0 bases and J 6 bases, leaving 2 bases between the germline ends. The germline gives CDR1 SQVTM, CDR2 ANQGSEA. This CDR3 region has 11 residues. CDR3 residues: CSVEDPGELFF. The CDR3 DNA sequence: TGCAGCGTTGAAGATCCCGGGGAGCTGTTTTTT.

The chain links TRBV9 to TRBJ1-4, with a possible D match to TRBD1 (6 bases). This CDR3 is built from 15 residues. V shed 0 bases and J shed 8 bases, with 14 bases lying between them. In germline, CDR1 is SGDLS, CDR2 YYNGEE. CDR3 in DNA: TGTGCCAGCAGCGTAGGGTATAGGGGGTCGGAAAAACTGTTTTTT. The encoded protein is CASSVGYRGSEKLFF. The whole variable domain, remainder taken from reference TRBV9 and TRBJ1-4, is DSGVTQTPKHLITATGQRVTLRCSPRSGDLSVYWYQQSLDQGLQFLIQYYNGEERAKGNILERFSAQQFPDLHSELNLSSLELGDSALYFCASSVGYRGSEKLFFGSGTQLSVL.

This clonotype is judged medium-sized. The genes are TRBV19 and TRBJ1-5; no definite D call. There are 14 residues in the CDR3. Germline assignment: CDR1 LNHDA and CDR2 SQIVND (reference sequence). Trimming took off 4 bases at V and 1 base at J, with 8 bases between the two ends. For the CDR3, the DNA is TGTGCCAGTAGTAATTCCTGGAGCAATCAGCCCCAGCATTTT. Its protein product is CASSNSWSNQPQHF.

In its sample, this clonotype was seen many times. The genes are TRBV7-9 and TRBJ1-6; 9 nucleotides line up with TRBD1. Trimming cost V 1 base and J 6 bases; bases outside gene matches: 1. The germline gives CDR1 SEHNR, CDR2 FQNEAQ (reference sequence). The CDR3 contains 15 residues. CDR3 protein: CASSLGQGVNSPLHF. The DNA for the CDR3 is TGTGCCAGCAGCTTAGGACAGGGGGTTAATTCACCCCTCCACTTT.

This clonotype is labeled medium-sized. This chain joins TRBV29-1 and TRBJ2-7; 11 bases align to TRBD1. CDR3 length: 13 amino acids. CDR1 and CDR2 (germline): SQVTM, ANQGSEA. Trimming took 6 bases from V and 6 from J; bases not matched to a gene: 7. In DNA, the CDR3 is TGCAGCGTGACGATCGGGACAGGGGGCGAGCAGTACTTC. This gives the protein CSVTIGTGGEQYF.

CDR3 protein: CASSQGGQGVMNTEAFF. CDR3 bases: TGCGCCAGCAGCCAAGGGGGACAGGGGGTCATGAACACTGAAGCTTTCTTT. The rearrangement uses TRBV4-1 and TRBJ1-1; 11 bases agree with TRBD1. In germline, CDR1 is MGHRA, CDR2 YSYEKL. Trimming took 1 base from V and 0 from J; bases not matched to a gene: 4. There are 17 residues in the CDR3.

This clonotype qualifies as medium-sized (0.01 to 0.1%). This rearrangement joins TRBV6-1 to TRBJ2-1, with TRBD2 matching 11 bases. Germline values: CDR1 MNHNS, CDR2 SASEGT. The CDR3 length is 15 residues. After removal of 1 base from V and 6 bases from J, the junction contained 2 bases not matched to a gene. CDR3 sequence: CASSEETSGSNEQFF. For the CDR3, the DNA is TGTGCCAGCAGTGAAGAAACTAGCGGGAGCAATGAGCAGTTCTTC.